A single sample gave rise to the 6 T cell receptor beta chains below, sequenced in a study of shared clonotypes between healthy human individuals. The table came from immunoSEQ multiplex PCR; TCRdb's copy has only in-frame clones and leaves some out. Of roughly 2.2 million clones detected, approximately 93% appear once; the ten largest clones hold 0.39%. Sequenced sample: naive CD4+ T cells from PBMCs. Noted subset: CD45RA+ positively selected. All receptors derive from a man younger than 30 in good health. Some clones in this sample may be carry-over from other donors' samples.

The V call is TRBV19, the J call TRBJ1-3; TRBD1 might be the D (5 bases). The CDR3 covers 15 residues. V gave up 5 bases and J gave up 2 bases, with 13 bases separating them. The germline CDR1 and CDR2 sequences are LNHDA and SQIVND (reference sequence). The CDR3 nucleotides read TGTGCCAGTAGTCCAGGTGCGGGGGCTGGAAACACCATATATTTT. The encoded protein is CASSPGAGAGNTIYF.

The CDR3, as DNA: TGTGCCAGCAGCGGGGGGACTAGCGGGAGAATAGATACGCAGTATTTT. Protein product: CASSGGTSGRIDTQYF. The genes are TRBV7-2 and TRBJ2-3, with 14 nucleotides matching TRBD2. The CDR3 has 16 residues. V lost 5 bases, J lost 5 bases, and 6 bases stayed unmatched. The V gene's germline CDR1 is SGHTA and CDR2 FQGNSA.

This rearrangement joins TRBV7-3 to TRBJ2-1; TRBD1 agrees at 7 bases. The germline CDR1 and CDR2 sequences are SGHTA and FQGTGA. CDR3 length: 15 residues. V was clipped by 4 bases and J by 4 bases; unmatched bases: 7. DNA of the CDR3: TGTGCCAGCAGCTACCGACAGGGATTGTACAATGAGCAGTTCTTC. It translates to CASSYRQGLYNEQFF.

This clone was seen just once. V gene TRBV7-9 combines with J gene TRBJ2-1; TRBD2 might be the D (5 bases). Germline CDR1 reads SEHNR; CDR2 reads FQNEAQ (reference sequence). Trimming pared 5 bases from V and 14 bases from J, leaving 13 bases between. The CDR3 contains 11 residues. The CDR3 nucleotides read TGTGCCAGCAGCCCAGGACTGGCCGAGTTCTTC. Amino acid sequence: CASSPGLAEFF.

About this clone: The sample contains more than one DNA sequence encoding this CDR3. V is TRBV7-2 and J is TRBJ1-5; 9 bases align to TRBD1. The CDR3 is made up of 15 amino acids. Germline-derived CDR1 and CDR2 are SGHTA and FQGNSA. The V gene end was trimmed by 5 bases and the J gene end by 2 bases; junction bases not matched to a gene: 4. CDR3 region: CASSPDRGGNQPQHF. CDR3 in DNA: TGTGCCAGCAGCCCGGACAGGGGAGGCAATCAGCCCCAGCATTTT.

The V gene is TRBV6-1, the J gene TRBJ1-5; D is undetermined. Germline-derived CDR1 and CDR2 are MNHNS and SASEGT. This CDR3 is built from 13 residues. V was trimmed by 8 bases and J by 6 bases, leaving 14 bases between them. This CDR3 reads CASQYGIGQPQHF. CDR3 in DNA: TGTGCCAGCCAGTACGGAATCGGTCAGCCCCAGCATTTT.